This entry lists 5 T cell receptor beta chains sequenced from one sample in a study of Graves' ophthalmopathy and Graves' hyperthyroidism. Amplified material comprised TCR beta CDR3 regions derived from RNA transcripts. Second-round multiplex PCR came after a first-round RT-PCR that employed HTBI primers. TCRdb recomputed calls from the multiplex PCR reads with MiXCR, one row per CDR3 protein. The profile covers 340,000 or so distinct CDR3 sequences, with roughly a sixth appearing a single time and roughly an eighth taken by the ten largest. The sequenced sample was peripheral blood. These receptor sequences come from an adult man with Graves' ophthalmopathy.

In its sample, this clonotype was seen many times. V gene TRBV7-2 combines with J gene TRBJ1-6; D call uncertain. The CDR3 spans 14 residues. CDR1 is SGHTA, CDR2 FQGNSA, per germline. Trimming pared 7 bases from V and 7 bases from J, leaving 14 bases between. This CDR3 is CASTSGGSNSPLHF. In nucleotides, the CDR3 is TGTGCCAGCACCTCTGGTGGTTCAAATTCACCCCTCCACTTT.

The rearrangement uses TRBV2 and TRBJ1-2; the D is unclear. Germline V gene data show CDR1 as SNHLY and CDR2 as FYNNEI. The CDR3 runs 13 residues. V was cut by 4 bases and J by 8 bases, with 14 bases left in between. As DNA, the CDR3 is TGTGCCAGCAGTGTTATCAGCAGCGGGGGCTACACCTTC. It codes for CASSVISSGGYTF.

Many counts were recorded for this clonotype. V usage is TRBV4-2 and J usage is TRBJ1-2; tentatively, D is TRBD1 (5 bases). Trimming took 0 bases from V and 8 from J, leaving 13 bases between them. Germline V lookup: CDR1 LGHNA, CDR2 YNFKEQ. The CDR3 loop spans 14 amino acids. The CDR3 DNA is TGTGCCAGCAGCCAAGATGGGGGGGAAGAGGGCTACACCTTC. Its protein is CASSQDGGEEGYTF.

The sample holds many counts of this clonotype. V gene TRBV5-4 combines with J gene TRBJ2-7; D is perhaps TRBD2 (6 bases). V was clipped by 4 bases and J by 6 bases, with 20 bases between them. The germline gives CDR1 SGHNT, CDR2 YYREEE (reference sequence). This CDR3 is built from 15 residues. As DNA, the CDR3 is TGTGCCAGCAGCCTTGGTGAGGGTTTGGAGGGCGAGCAGTACTTC. This translates into CASSLGEGLEGEQYF.

Many counts were recorded for this clonotype. The chain employs TRBV25-1 and TRBJ1-2; 9 bases fit TRBD1. CDR1 and CDR2 (germline): MGHDK, SYGVNS. The CDR3 runs 15 residues. Losses at the gene ends were 6 bases for V and 7 bases for J; bases not matched to a gene: 12. The CDR3 loop reads CASRGQGTWLGGYTF. In DNA form, the CDR3 reads TGTGCCAGCAGAGGACAGGGGACCTGGTTGGGTGGCTACACCTTC.